Listed below are T cell receptor beta chains from one sample, sequenced in a study of blood T cell repertoires in COVID-19. Sequencing used immunoSEQ multiplex PCR; TCRdb keeps in-frame clones, though not all of them. The table includes 190,000 or so clones, around four fifths detected once. The material sequenced was PBMCs or T cells enriched from blood (not recorded which). The origin of the receptors is a man in his forties who had recovered from COVID-19. CDR3s include the opening cysteine and the closing phenylalanine or tryptophan. The D gene is left open where the match is weak. Only part of the rows carry a size: once, few, many, or a class if the clone is expanded.

. | . | TRBJ1-4 | TRBV5-1 | TGCGCCAGCAGCTTCGGCGACAGAACAACTAATGAAAAACTGTTTTTT | CASSFGDRTTNEKLFF
. | . | TRBJ2-5 | TRBV3-1/TRBV3-2 | TGTGCCAGCAGCCAACTAACCGGGAGCGGCTCAAAAAGGACCCAGTACTTC | CASSQLTGSGSKRTQYF
. | . | TRBJ1-3 | TRBV2 | TGTGCCAGCAGCCCGGGGGGGCCCTTATCGGGAAACACCATATATTTT | CASSPGGPLSGNTIYF
. | TRBD1 | TRBJ1-2 | TRBV5-1 | TGCGCCAGCAGCTTTCAGGGGGCTGACGGCTACACCTTC | CASSFQGADGYTF
once | . | TRBJ2-7 | TRBV27 | TGTGCCAGCAGGACAGCCTTCGAGCAGTACTTC | CASRTAFEQYF
. | . | TRBJ1-5 | TRBV6-5 | TGTGCCAGCTTAAGGGGCCCCAATCAGCCCCAGCATTTT | CASLRGPNQPQHF
few | . | TRBJ1-1 | TRBV20-1 | TGCAGTGCTAGTGCGGCAGGGGCGAACACTGAAGCTTTCTTT | CSASAAGANTEAFF
. | . | TRBJ2-2 | TRBV6-2/TRBV6-3 | TGTGCCAGCAGTTACGGGGCGGGGGCAAACACCGGGGAGCTGTTTTTT | CASSYGAGANTGELFF
. | . | TRBJ1-3 | TRBV5-4 | TGTGCCAGCAGCTTGGGCGGAGACGGAAACACCATATATTTT | CASSLGGDGNTIYF
. | TRBD1 | TRBJ1-4 | TRBV27 | TGTGCCAGCAGGTCGACAGGGATTAATGAAAAACTGTTTTTT | CASRSTGINEKLFF
. | . | TRBJ1-5 | TRBV6-5 | TGTGCCAGCAGTTTCGGTCCGAATAGCAATCAGCCCCAGCATTTT | CASSFGPNSNQPQHF
. | . | TRBJ1-1 | TRBV4-1 | TGCGCCAGCAGCCAAGGGGGGGGCCGTCGGATGAACACTGAAGCTTTCTTT | CASSQGGGRRMNTEAFF
. | TRBD1 | TRBJ1-2 | TRBV6-5 | TGTGCCAGCAGGGTCCTAACAGGGGGCTATGGCTACACCTTC | CASRVLTGGYGYTF
. | . | TRBJ1-5 | TRBV19 | TGTGCCAGTACCTCCGGACGGGAAATGAGATATAGCAATCAGCCCCAGCATTTT | CASTSGREMRYSNQPQHF
. | . | TRBJ1-1 | TRBV2 | TGTGCCAGCAGACCTTCGTTAGGGGTCCCTGAAGCTTTCTTT | CASRPSLGVPEAFF
few | . | TRBJ2-7 | TRBV19 | TGTGCCAGTAGTAGGGCGGGTCTCTACGAGCAGTACTTC | CASSRAGLYEQYF
few | . | TRBJ1-2 | TRBV24-1 | TGTGCCACCCCCTATTGGGGCTACACCTTC | CATPYWGYTF
. | TRBD1 | TRBJ2-6 | TRBV18 | TGTGCCAGCTCACCATTCCGGGACAGAAGCTCTGGGGCCAACGTCCTGACTTTC | CASSPFRDRSSGANVLTF
few | . | TRBJ1-1 | TRBV21-1 | TGTGCCAGCAATTTGAGGCGGACTCACACTGAAGCTTTCTTT | CASNLRRTHTEAFF
. | . | TRBJ2-3 | TRBV5-8 | TGTGCCAGCAGCTTCGGGACATCTCAGAGCACAGATACGCAGTATTTT | CASSFGTSQSTDTQYF
few | . | TRBJ2-1 | TRBV18 | TGTGCCAGCTCACCGTGGGGGGATGAGCAGTTCTTC | CASSPWGDEQFF
once | . | TRBJ2-5 | TRBV29-1 | TGCAGCGTTGTACAGGCAGGAGAGACCCAGTACTTC | CSVVQAGETQYF
. | TRBD1 | TRBJ1-5 | TRBV10-3 | TGTGCCACCGGACAGGGAGGACAGCCCCAGCATTTT | CATGQGGQPQHF
. | TRBD2 | TRBJ2-6 | TRBV30 | TGTGCCTGGAGCGACGCTAGCGGGTGGTTATCTGGGGCCAACGTCCTGACTTTC | CAWSDASGWLSGANVLTF
. | . | TRBJ1-5 | TRBV4-1 | TGCGCCAGCAGCCACCGCGGCTCGCATAATCAGCCCCAGCATTTT | CASSHRGSHNQPQHF
. | TRBD1 | TRBJ2-7 | TRBV27 | TGTGCCAGCAGTTTATCGGGGACAGGGACCTACGAGCAGTACTTC | CASSLSGTGTYEQYF
. | . | TRBJ2-3 | TRBV2 | TGTGCCAGCTCCTATCGGCAGGCCACAGATACGCAGTATTTT | CASSYRQATDTQYF
. | . | TRBJ2-3 | TRBV19 | TGTGCCAGTAGTATGGCAGGCTACACAGATACGCAGTATTTT | CASSMAGYTDTQYF
. | TRBD1 | TRBJ1-1 | TRBV24-1 | TGTGCCACCAGTGATTCCCGGGACAGGGGAATGAACACTGAAGCTTTCTTT | CATSDSRDRGMNTEAFF
few | TRBD2 | TRBJ2-1 | TRBV12-5 | TGTGCTAGTGGTTTGGGTTTAGGTCTAGCGGGAGGCAATGAGCAGTTCTTC | CASGLGLGLAGGNEQFF
. | TRBD2 | TRBJ2-1 | TRBV7-9 | TGTGCCAGCAGTTCACCCTGGGGGACTAGCGTCTACAATGAGCAGTTCTTC | CASSSPWGTSVYNEQFF
. | . | TRBJ2-1 | TRBV7-2 | TGTGCCAGCAGCTTTCATCCCAATGAGCAGTTCTTC | CASSFHPNEQFF
. | . | TRBJ2-5 | TRBV28 | TGTGCCAGCAGCCTAGATTATACCCAGTACTTC | CASSLDYTQYF
. | . | TRBJ1-6 | TRBV19 | TGTGCCAGTAATTACAGGAAGGATAATTCACCCCTCCACTTT | CASNYRKDNSPLHF
. | . | TRBJ1-1 | TRBV18 | TGTGCCAGCTCACCGTCTTCGGGGAACACTGAAGCTTTCTTT | CASSPSSGNTEAFF
. | . | TRBJ2-5 | TRBV9 | TGTGCCAGCAGCGCCCACCCTCGACTAGAGAGCTGGGAGACCCAGTACTTC | CASSAHPRLESWETQYF
. | . | TRBJ2-5 | TRBV15 | TGTGCCACCAGCAGAAAAGCGGCCGAGACCCAGTACTTC | CATSRKAAETQYF
. | . | TRBJ1-1 | TRBV7-8 | TGTGCCAGCAGCTTGCTCTTGACAGGCCTCCGGACTGAAGCTTTCTTT | CASSLLLTGLRTEAFF
few | . | TRBJ1-2 | TRBV14 | TGTGCCAGCAGCCAAGATATGTACAGGACAAACTATGGCTACACCTTC | CASSQDMYRTNYGYTF
. | . | TRBJ2-7 | TRBV29-1 | TGCAGCGTTTACGGACAGTCAAAAAGCTCCTACGAGCAGTACTTC | CSVYGQSKSSYEQYF
. | . | TRBJ1-2 | TRBV18 | TGTGCCAGCTCACCCTACAGGGAGGGGGATGGCTACACCTTC | CASSPYREGDGYTF
once | TRBD1 | TRBJ2-1 | TRBV19 | TGTGCCAGTAGTTCTTACCGACAGGGCAACAATGAGCAGTTCTTC | CASSSYRQGNNEQFF
. | TRBD2 | TRBJ2-3 | TRBV3-1/TRBV3-2 | TGTGCCAGCAGCCAAGACCCCGCGGGAGTCGTTGTTACGCAGTATTTT | CASSQDPAGVVVTQYF
few | . | TRBJ1-2 | TRBV6-1 | TGTGCCAGCAGTGAAGCCCCCGGGAAAGCTAACTATGGCTACACCTTC | CASSEAPGKANYGYTF
. | . | TRBJ2-5 | TRBV6-5 | TGTGCCAGCAGTTACGGGCGAGGGGGTAAAGAGACCCAGTACTTC | CASSYGRGGKETQYF